The rows below give T cell receptor beta chains drawn from one sample of a study of CD8 T cells in ankylosing spondylitis. MiXCR, run by TCRdb on the 5' RACE reads, gives a single entry per CDR3 protein. The table includes 700,000 to 850,000 distinct CDR3 sequences, 12% detected once. Specimen: blood, either unsorted or a sorted T cell fraction (not recorded which). These receptors all stem from a male donor with ankylosing spondylitis. CDR3s include the opening cysteine and the closing phenylalanine or tryptophan. A D gene is named only where the DNA matches it firmly. Only part of the rows carry a size: once, few, many, or a class if the clone is expanded.

CDR3 protein,CDR3 DNA,D gene,V gene,clone size,J gene,CDR3 length
CASSLWGTSSYNEQFF,TGTGCCAGCAGCTTATGGGGCACGAGCTCCTACAATGAGCAGTTCTTC,.,TRBV7-3,.,TRBJ2-1,16
CSARAPTSGKDEQFF,TGCAGTGCTAGAGCCCCGACTAGCGGGAAAGATGAGCAGTTCTTC,TRBD2,TRBV20-1,few,TRBJ2-1,15
CASSGSRQGVGYF,TGTGCCAGCAGCGGCTCTCGTCAGGGGGTAGGCTACTTC,TRBD1,TRBV7-2,.,TRBJ2-4,13
CASSLDTSYNEQFF,TGTGCCAGCAGCTTGGACACTAGCTACAATGAGCAGTTCTTC,.,TRBV7-2,.,TRBJ2-1,14
CASSLGDRGVDEQFF,TGCGCCAGCAGCTTGGGGGACAGGGGTGTAGATGAGCAGTTCTTC,TRBD1,TRBV5-1,.,TRBJ2-1,15
CAATPVLAGVFEQFF,TGTGCCGCAACCCCCGTTCTAGCGGGAGTGTTTGAGCAGTTCTTC,TRBD2,TRBV28,.,TRBJ2-1,15
CASRTTSGRENEQFF,TGTGCCAGCAGAACAACTAGCGGGAGAGAGAATGAGCAGTTCTTC,TRBD2,TRBV6-4,few,TRBJ2-1,15
CASRPRMVFTNYGYTF,TGTGCCAGCAGACCGCGAATGGTCTTTACTAACTATGGCTACACCTTC,.,TRBV6-1,few,TRBJ1-2,16
CASRDLRIAKNIQYF,TGTGCCAGCCGGGACTTACGTATAGCCAAAAACATTCAGTACTTC,.,TRBV6-1,.,TRBJ2-4,15
CASSDRTSGETQYF,TGTGCCAGCAGCGATAGGACTAGCGGCGAGACCCAGTACTTC,TRBD2,TRBV7-2,many,TRBJ2-5,14
CASSTGDASYEQYF,TGTGCCAGCAGTACGGGGGACGCCTCCTACGAGCAGTACTTC,.,TRBV6-1,.,TRBJ2-7,14
CASSLGGGRISYEQYF,TGTGCCAGCAGTTTAGGGGGCGGGCGAATCTCCTACGAGCAGTACTTC,.,TRBV12-3/TRBV12-4,few,TRBJ2-7,16
CASSYGGWQGNIQYF,TGCGCCAGCAGCTATGGGGGTTGGCAGGGTAACATTCAGTACTTC,.,TRBV5-1,.,TRBJ2-4,15
CSARGLAGISYEQYF,TGCAGTGCTAGAGGGTTGGCGGGGATCTCCTACGAGCAGTACTTC,.,TRBV20-1,few,TRBJ2-7,15
CASTEFGSPLHF,TGTGCCAGCACGGAATTTGGCTCACCCCTCCACTTT,.,TRBV6-5,many,TRBJ1-6,12
CSAAASYIAKNIQYF,TGCAGTGCCGCGGCGTCTTACATAGCCAAAAACATTCAGTACTTC,.,TRBV20-1,few,TRBJ2-4,15
CASSAGTADPQFF,TGTGCCAGCTCAGCCGGGACGGCCGACCCCCAGTTCTTC,.,TRBV18,.,TRBJ2-1,13
CSVDYGGNEQYF,TGCAGCGTTGATTATGGAGGGAACGAGCAGTACTTC,.,TRBV29-1,many,TRBJ2-7,12